Listed here are 9 T cell receptor beta chains from one sample, sequenced in a study of cytomegalovirus exposure and HLA in healthy donors. Primers: 60 Vbeta forward and 13 Jbeta reverse. Sequencing used immunoSEQ multiplex PCR; TCRdb keeps in-frame clones, though not all of them. The sample comprises over 120,000 clones, more than 9.5% of which are singletons, and less than 2% rests with the top ten. The sample taken for sequencing was PBMCs. These receptors originate from a middle-aged man in good health and CMV-seronegative.

The chain links TRBV5-1 to TRBJ1-5; no clear D. Trimming left V 0 bases short and J 0 bases short, with 7 bases between. The CDR3 loop spans 15 amino acids. CDR1 SGHRS and CDR2 YFSETQ come from the germline V gene. The CDR3 bases are TGCGCCAGCAGCTTGGGAGGTTCTAGCAATCAGCCCCAGCATTTT. Its translation is CASSLGGSSNQPQHF.

The chain links TRBV4-1 to TRBJ1-3; D ambiguous. Germline assignment: CDR1 MGHRA and CDR2 YSYEKL. Trimming took 0 bases from V and 0 from J, leaving 21 bases between them. The CDR3 contains 20 residues. The CDR3 nucleotides are TGCGCCAGCAGCCAAGATCGTGGACTAACGGTGAGGAGCTCTGGAAACACCATATATTTT. Translation gives CASSQDRGLTVRSSGNTIYF.

There are a few counts of this clone. The CDR3 spells CASSLPDGLTSGRAKRAKETQYF. In DNA form, the CDR3 reads TGTGCCAGCAGTTTACCCGACGGCCTAACTAGCGGGAGGGCCAAAAGGGCAAAAGAGACCCAGTACTTC. The chain has TRBV27 and TRBJ2-5; 13 positions match TRBD2. The CDR3 has 23 residues. Trimming took 2 bases from V and 3 from J; bases not matched to a gene: 24. Germline CDR1 MNHEY, CDR2 SMNVEV (reference sequence).

The V and J genes are TRBV7-2 and TRBJ1-5; 7 bases align to TRBD1. Germline lookup yields CDR1 SGHTA and CDR2 FQGNSA. The V and J ends lost 5 bases and 6 bases, in that order; junction bases with no gene match: 16. The CDR3 is made up of 17 amino acids. CDR3 coding DNA: TGTGCCAGCAGCCCCCGTTTAGGAGGGGGCGACGGTCAGCCCCAGCATTTT. It codes for CASSPRLGGGDGQPQHF.

This clone was counted a few times. The chain employs TRBV6-1 and TRBJ1-1; D may be TRBD1 (6 bases). CDR1 and CDR2 (germline): MNHNS, SASEGT. The CDR3 is made up of 16 amino acids. V was cut by 1 base and J by 1 base, with 13 bases left in between. CDR3 nucleotides: TGTGCCAGCAGTGAAGGAGCTGGCAGGGGGAACACTGAAGCTTTCTTT. Translated: CASSEGAGRGNTEAFF.

This clone turned up a few times. This chain connects TRBV19 to TRBJ1-2, with TRBD1 matching 10 bases. The CDR3 totals 14 residues. V lost 10 bases to trimming and J lost 2 bases; unmatched junction nucleotides: 7. Germline CDR1 reads LNHDA; CDR2 reads SQIVND (reference sequence). CDR3: CATQGQGGNYGYTF. DNA for the CDR3: TGTGCCACCCAAGGACAGGGGGGGAACTATGGCTACACCTTC.

The chain uses TRBV9 and TRBJ2-7, with D possibly TRBD2 on 7 matching bases. Germline CDR1 is SGDLS and CDR2 is YYNGEE. Trimming cost V 1 base and J 4 bases, with 18 bases left between them. The CDR3 totals 16 residues. DNA of the CDR3: TGTGCCAGCAGCGTATCTGACGGGGGGCGCATGTACGAGCAGTACTTC. Protein: CASSVSDGGRMYEQYF. Together with reference TRBV9 and TRBJ2-7, the CDR3 gives the full variable domain: DSGVTQTPKHLITATGQRVTLRCSPRSGDLSVYWYQQSLDQGLQFLIQYYNGEERAKGNILERFSAQQFPDLHSELNLSSLELGDSALYFCASSVSDGGRMYEQYFGPGTRLTVT.

This clone was counted a few times. This rearrangement joins TRBV5-1 to TRBJ2-1, with a possible D match to TRBD1 (6 bases). The CDR3 consists of 16 residues. Looked up from germline, CDR1 is SGHRS and CDR2 is YFSETQ. Trimming left V 0 bases short and J 7 bases short, with 17 bases between. CDR3 in amino acids: CASSLEGHTAVNEQFF. CDR3 coding DNA: TGCGCCAGCAGCTTGGAGGGACACACGGCGGTTAATGAGCAGTTCTTC.

This clone was observed a few times. This chain joins TRBV19 and TRBJ1-5; the match to TRBD1 covers 11 bases. This CDR3 region has 14 residues. Germline CDR1 LNHDA, CDR2 SQIVND (reference sequence). V shed 6 bases and J 6 bases; nucleotides not matched to a gene: 4. CDR3 region: CASSPDRGPQPQHF. CDR3 sequence (DNA): TGTGCCAGTAGCCCGGACAGGGGGCCTCAGCCCCAGCATTTT.